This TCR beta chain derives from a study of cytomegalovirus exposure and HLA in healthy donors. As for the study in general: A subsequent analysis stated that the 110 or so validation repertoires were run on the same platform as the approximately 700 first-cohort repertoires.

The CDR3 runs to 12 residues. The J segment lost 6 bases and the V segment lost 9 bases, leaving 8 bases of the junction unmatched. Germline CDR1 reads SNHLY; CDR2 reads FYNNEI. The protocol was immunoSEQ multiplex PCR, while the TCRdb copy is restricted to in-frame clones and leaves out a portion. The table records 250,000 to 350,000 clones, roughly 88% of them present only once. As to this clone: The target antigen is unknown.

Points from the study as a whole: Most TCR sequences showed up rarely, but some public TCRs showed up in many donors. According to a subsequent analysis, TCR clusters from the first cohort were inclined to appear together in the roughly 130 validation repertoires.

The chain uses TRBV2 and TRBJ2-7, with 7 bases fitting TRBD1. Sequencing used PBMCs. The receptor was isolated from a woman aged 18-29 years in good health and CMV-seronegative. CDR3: CARQGTNCEQYF. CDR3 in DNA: TGTGCCAGACAGGGGACGAACTGCGAGCAGTACTTC.